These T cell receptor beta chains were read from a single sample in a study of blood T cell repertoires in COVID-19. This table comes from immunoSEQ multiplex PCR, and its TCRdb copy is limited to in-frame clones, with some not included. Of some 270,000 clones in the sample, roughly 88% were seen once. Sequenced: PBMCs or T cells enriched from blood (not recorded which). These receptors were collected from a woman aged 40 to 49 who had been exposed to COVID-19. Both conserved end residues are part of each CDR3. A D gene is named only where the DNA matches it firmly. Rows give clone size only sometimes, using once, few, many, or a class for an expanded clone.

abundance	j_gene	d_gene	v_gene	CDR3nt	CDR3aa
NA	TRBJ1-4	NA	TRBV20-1	TGCAGTGCTAGTCCCACCGGGAACCCTAATGAAAAACTGTTTTTT	CSASPTGNPNEKLFF
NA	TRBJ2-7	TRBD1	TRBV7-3	TGTGCCAGCAGCTTCCTCCCGGGACAGGGTTACGAGCAGTACTTC	CASSFLPGQGYEQYF
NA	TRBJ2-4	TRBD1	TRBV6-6	TGTGCCAGCAGTCCACCGGGACAGGGGGCTCGGGGAAACATTCAGTACTTC	CASSPPGQGARGNIQYF
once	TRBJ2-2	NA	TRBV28	TGTGCCAGCACCCCGGACAGCACCGGGGAGCTGTTTTTT	CASTPDSTGELFF
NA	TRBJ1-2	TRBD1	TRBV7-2	TGTGCCAGCAGCCGGGACAGGGGAAACTATGGCTACACCTTC	CASSRDRGNYGYTF
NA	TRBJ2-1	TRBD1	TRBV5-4	TGTGCCAACCGGGACAGACCCTACAATGAGCAGTTCTTC	CANRDRPYNEQFF
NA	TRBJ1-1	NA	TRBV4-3	TGCGCCAGCAGCCAAGACAGGGGCTGCCTTGAAGCTTTCTTT	CASSQDRGCLEAFF
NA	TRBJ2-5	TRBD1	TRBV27	TGTGCCAGCAGCTCAACAGGGGACGAGACCCAGTACTTC	CASSSTGDETQYF
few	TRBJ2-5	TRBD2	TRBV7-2	TGTGCCAGCAGCTTAAGCGGGAGGGGGCAAGAGACCCAGTACTTC	CASSLSGRGQETQYF
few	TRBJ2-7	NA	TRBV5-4	TGTGCCTGTTCTGATGGAGGGATCTCTAAGGAGCAGTACTTC	CACSDGGISKEQYF
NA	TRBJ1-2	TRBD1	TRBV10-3	TGTGCCATCAGTGAAGGACAGGGCTATGGCTACACCTTC	CAISEGQGYGYTF
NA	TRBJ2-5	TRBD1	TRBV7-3	TGTGCCAGCAGCTCGACAGGGTTGGGAGAGACCCAGTACTTC	CASSSTGLGETQYF
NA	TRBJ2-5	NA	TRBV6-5	TGTGCCAGCACTGCAGGACTCAAGGAGACCCAGTACTTC	CASTAGLKETQYF
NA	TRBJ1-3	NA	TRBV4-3	TGCGCCAGCAGCCACCGGGGGGAGGGAATTGGAAACACCATATATTTT	CASSHRGEGIGNTIYF
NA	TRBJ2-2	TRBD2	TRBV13	TGTGCCAGCAGACTAGCAGGGAGGGCGGCCGGGGAGCTGTTTTTT	CASRLAGRAAGELFF
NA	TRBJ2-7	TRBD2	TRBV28	TGTGCCAGCACTAATGCGGGGGTGAACGAGCAGTACTTC	CASTNAGVNEQYF
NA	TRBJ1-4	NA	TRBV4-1	TGCGCCAGCAGCCTATCGGGGGGGGAGGAAAAACTGTTTTTT	CASSLSGGEEKLFF
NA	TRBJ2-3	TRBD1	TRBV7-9	TGTGCCAGCAGCCTCCGGGGACAGACCACAGATACGCAGTATTTT	CASSLRGQTTDTQYF